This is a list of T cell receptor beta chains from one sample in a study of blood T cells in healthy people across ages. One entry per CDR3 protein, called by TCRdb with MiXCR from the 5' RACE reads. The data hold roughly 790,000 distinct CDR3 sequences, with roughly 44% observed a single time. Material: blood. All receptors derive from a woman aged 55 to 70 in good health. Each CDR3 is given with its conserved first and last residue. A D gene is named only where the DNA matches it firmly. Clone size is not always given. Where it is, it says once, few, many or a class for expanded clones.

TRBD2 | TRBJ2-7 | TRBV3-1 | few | TGTGCCAGCAGCCAACAACCGGGACTAACCTACGAGCAGTACTTC | CASSQQPGLTYEQYF
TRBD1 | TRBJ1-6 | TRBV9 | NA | TGTGCCAGCAGCGTCTCAATCGGGACAGGGGGAAATTCACCCCTCCACTTT | CASSVSIGTGGNSPLHF
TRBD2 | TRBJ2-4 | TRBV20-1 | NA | TGCAGCACCAAAAACTCCGGACTAGCGGGGGGGCCGGACATTCAGTACTTC | CSTKNSGLAGGPDIQYF
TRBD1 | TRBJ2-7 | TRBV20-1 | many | TGCAGTGCTAGAGATCTTTTGGGGACAGGATCCTCCTACGAGCAGTACTTC | CSARDLLGTGSSYEQYF
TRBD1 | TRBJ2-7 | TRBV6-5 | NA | TGTGCCAGCAGTCCTACAGGGGGAAAAAGGAACGACGAGCAGTACTTC | CASSPTGGKRNDEQYF
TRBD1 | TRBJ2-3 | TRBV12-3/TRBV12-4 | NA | TGTGCCAGCAGATATATCCAGGGGGCCACAGATACGCAGTATTTT | CASRYIQGATDTQYF
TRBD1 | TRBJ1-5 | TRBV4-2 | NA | TGTGCCAGCAGCCAAGAAGTACAGGGGCTCTATCAGCCCCAGCATTTT | CASSQEVQGLYQPQHF
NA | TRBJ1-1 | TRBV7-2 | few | TGTGCCAGCCAGGAATTGGGGGGCGGTGAAGCTTTCTTT | CASQELGGGEAFF
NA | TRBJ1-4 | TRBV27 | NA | TGTGCCAGCAGGCCTTTTGGAACGGACTTTGTGGGGACCTTAAGGGAAAATGAAAAACTGTTTTTT | CASRPFGTDFVGTLRENEKLFF
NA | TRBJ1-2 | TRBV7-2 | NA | TGTGCCAGCAGCTTAGGGGGCGTGGAATATGGCTACACCTTC | CASSLGGVEYGYTF
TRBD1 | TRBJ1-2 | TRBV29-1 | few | TGCAGCGTTGGCCTCGGGACAGGGGATGGCTACACCTTC | CSVGLGTGDGYTF
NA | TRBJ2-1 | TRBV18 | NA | TGTGCCAGCTCAGGGGCTATCGAAAATGAGCAGTTCTTC | CASSGAIENEQFF
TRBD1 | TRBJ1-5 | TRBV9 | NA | TGTGCCAGCAGCGCCTCCGGGACAGCTAGCGGGCCCCAGCATTTT | CASSASGTASGPQHF
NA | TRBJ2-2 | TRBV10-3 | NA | TGTGCCATCAGTTTAGGCCCAGGTCTAGGGCCACCCGGGGAGCTGTTTTTT | CAISLGPGLGPPGELFF
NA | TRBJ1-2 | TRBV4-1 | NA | TGCGCCAGCAGCCAAGATAAACGTACTACTAACTATGGCTACACCTTC | CASSQDKRTTNYGYTF